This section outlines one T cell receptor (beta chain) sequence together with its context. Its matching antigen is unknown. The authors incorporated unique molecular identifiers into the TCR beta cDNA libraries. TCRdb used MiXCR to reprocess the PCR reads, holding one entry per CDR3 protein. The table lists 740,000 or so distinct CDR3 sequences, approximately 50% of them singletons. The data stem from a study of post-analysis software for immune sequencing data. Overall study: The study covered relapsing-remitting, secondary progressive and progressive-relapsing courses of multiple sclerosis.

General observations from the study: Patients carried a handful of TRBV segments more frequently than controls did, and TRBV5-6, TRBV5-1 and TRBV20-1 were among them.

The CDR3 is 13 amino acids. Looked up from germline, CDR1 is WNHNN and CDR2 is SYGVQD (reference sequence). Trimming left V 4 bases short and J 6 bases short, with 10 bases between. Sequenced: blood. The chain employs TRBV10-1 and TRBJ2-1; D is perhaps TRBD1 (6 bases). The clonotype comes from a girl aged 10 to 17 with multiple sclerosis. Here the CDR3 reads CASSGDTGNEQFF. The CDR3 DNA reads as TGCGCCAGCAGTGGGGACACCGGCAATGAGCAGTTCTTC.